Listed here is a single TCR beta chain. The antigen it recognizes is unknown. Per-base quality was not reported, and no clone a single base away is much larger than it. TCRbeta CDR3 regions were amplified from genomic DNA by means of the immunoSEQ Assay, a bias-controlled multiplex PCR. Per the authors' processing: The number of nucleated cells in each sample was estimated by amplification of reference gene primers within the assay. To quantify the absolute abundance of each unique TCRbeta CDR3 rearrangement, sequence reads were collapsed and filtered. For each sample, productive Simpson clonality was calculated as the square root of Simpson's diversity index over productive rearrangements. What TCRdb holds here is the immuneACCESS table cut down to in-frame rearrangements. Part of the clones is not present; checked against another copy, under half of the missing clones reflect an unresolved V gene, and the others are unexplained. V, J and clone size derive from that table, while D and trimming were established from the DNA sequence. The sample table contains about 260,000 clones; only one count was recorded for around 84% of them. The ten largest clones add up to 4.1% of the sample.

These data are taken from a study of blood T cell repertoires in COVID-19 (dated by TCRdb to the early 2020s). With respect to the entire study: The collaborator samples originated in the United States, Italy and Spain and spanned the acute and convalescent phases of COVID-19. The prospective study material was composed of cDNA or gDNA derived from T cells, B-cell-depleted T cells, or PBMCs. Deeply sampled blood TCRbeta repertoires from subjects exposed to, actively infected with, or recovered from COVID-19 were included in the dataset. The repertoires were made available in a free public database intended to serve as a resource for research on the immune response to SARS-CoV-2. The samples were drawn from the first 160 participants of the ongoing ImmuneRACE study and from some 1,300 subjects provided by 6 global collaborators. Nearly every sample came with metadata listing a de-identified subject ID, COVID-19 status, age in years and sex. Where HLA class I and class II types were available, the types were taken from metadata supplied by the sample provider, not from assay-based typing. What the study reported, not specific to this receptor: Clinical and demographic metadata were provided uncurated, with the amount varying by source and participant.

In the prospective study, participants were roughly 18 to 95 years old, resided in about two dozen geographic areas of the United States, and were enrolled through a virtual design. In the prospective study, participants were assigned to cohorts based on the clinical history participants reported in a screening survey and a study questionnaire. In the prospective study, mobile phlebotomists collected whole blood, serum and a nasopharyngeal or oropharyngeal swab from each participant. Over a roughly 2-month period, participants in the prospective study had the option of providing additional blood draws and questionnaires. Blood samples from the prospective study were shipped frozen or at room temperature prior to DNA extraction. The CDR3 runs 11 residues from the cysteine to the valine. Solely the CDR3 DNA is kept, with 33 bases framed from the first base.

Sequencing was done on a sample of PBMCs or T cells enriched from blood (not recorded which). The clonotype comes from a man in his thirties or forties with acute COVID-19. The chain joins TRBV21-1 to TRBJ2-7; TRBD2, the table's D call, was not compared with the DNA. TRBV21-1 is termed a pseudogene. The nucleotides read TGTGCCAGCCTAGCAATGGGCGAGCAGTACGTC. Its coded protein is CASLAMGEQYV.